The rows below give T cell receptor beta chains drawn from one sample of a study of tumor-infiltrating lymphocytes in localized non-small cell lung cancer. Measured with immunoSEQ multiplex PCR; TCRdb has only the in-frame clones, and not every one. Among tens of thousands of clones listed, roughly 69% were seen once. The sequenced material came from lung tumor tissue. These receptors were obtained from a human donor with non-small cell lung cancer. Each CDR3 is given with its conserved first and last residue. A D gene is named only where the DNA matches it firmly. A clone size is listed for some rows: how often the clone was seen (once, few, many), or a class if it is expanded.

d_gene	v_gene	j_gene	abundance	CDR3nt	CDR3aa
TRBD2	TRBV9	TRBJ2-1	NA	TGTGCCAGCAGCGTAGCGGGAGGCCCTGTAGTCAATGAGCAGTTCTTC	CASSVAGGPVVNEQFF
NA	TRBV11-3	TRBJ2-1	NA	TGTGCCAGCAGCCGACTGGAGGACAATGAGCAGTTCTTC	CASSRLEDNEQFF
NA	TRBV7-3	TRBJ2-3	NA	TGTGCCAGCAGCCCATCGACCCGCCGGGGAGATACGCAGTATTTT	CASSPSTRRGDTQYF
NA	TRBV18	TRBJ2-2	few	TGTGCCAGCTCCACCATCCGGGACGGAGGGACCGGGGAGCTGTTTTTT	CASSTIRDGGTGELFF
NA	TRBV18	TRBJ2-5	NA	TGTGCCAGCTCACCAGAAGCAAATTCGTACCAAGAGACCCAGTACTTC	CASSPEANSYQETQYF
NA	TRBV6-4	TRBJ2-1	NA	TGTGCCAGCAGCCCCTCCTCCAACTACAATGAGCAGTTCTTC	CASSPSSNYNEQFF
TRBD1	TRBV6-6	TRBJ1-5	NA	TGTGCCGGAAGGGGACAGGGAAGCAATCAGCCCCAGCATTTT	CAGRGQGSNQPQHF
TRBD1	TRBV6-5	TRBJ1-4	NA	TGTGCCAGCAGCTTTGGGACAGGGGACGAAAAACTGTTTTTT	CASSFGTGDEKLFF
TRBD1	TRBV19	TRBJ1-2	NA	TGTGCCAGTAGCCGGACAGGAACTAACTATGGCTACACCTTC	CASSRTGTNYGYTF
NA	TRBV4-2	TRBJ2-7	NA	TGTGCCAGCAGCCAAATACCCTACGAGCAGTACTTC	CASSQIPYEQYF
TRBD1	TRBV4-1	TRBJ1-5	NA	TGCGCCAGCAGCCAACCGGGACAGGGCCGCAATCAGCCCCAGCATTTT	CASSQPGQGRNQPQHF
NA	TRBV28	TRBJ1-5	NA	TGTGCCAGCAGTCCCTCAGGGGAGGGCAATCAGCCCCAGCATTTT	CASSPSGEGNQPQHF
TRBD1	TRBV7-9	TRBJ1-2	NA	TGTGCCAGCAGCCCACAGGGGTTCGGCTACACCTTC	CASSPQGFGYTF
TRBD2	TRBV7-6	TRBJ2-1	NA	TGTGCCAGCAGCTCCTTAGCGGGGCACCGTCCCACTGAGCAGTTCTTC	CASSSLAGHRPTEQFF
NA	TRBV19	TRBJ1-2	NA	TGTGCCAGTGCCGGGACAACTAACTATGGCTACACCTTC	CASAGTTNYGYTF
NA	TRBV11-2	TRBJ2-1	NA	TGTGCCAGCAGCCGCTTGGGGGCTTACAATGAGCAGTTCTTC	CASSRLGAYNEQFF
TRBD2	TRBV5-4	TRBJ2-7	NA	TGTGCCAGCAGCTTGGGAAGTAGCGGGAGTATGGACGAGCAGTACTTC	CASSLGSSGSMDEQYF
NA	TRBV4-1	TRBJ1-2	NA	TGCGCCAGCAGCCAAGAGGGAGCGGGGATCTATGGCTACACCTTC	CASSQEGAGIYGYTF
NA	TRBV9	TRBJ1-4	medium-sized	TGTGCCAGCAGCGTAGATGGGGCAGGTCCTAATGAAAAACTGTTTTTT	CASSVDGAGPNEKLFF
TRBD1	TRBV19	TRBJ1-1	few	TGTGCCAGTAGTGCTCCAGGGGGTTACACTGAAGCTTTCTTT	CASSAPGGYTEAFF
NA	TRBV4-1	TRBJ2-2	NA	TGCGCCTCCAAGGGGCGAGGGAGTAACACCGGGGAGCTGTTTTTT	CASKGRGSNTGELFF
NA	TRBV28	TRBJ2-6	NA	TGTGCCAGCAGTTCGGAATGGGCCATCTCTGGGGCCAACGTCCTGACTTTC	CASSSEWAISGANVLTF
TRBD2	TRBV2	TRBJ2-1	few	TGTGCCAGCAGTGAACGGTGGACTAGCGGTTCCAATGAGCAGTTCTTC	CASSERWTSGSNEQFF
NA	TRBV6-5	TRBJ1-4	NA	TGTGCCAGCAGTTACGGACCCCGGGATGAAAAACTGTTTTTT	CASSYGPRDEKLFF
NA	TRBV9	TRBJ2-1	medium-sized	TGTGCCAGCAGCGTAGACACACTAAGGGGCAATGAGCAGTTCTTC	CASSVDTLRGNEQFF
NA	TRBV11-2	TRBJ2-7	NA	TGTGCCAGCAGCTCTCAGGGCTACGAGCAGTACTTC	CASSSQGYEQYF
TRBD2	TRBV19	TRBJ2-5	few	TGTGCCAGTAGAATAGCGGGAGAGACCCAGTACTTC	CASRIAGETQYF
NA	TRBV29-1	TRBJ1-1	NA	TGCAGCGTCCTGTGGGGAGGGAACACTGAAGCTTTCTTT	CSVLWGGNTEAFF
NA	TRBV5-1	TRBJ1-3	few	TGCGCCAGCAGCTTGGCCATTATTGACTCTGGAAACACCATATATTTT	CASSLAIIDSGNTIYF
TRBD1	TRBV28	TRBJ1-1	NA	TGTGCCAGCGACAGGGGGTTGAACACTGAAGCTTTCTTT	CASDRGLNTEAFF
NA	TRBV4-2	TRBJ1-5	NA	TGTGCCAGCAGCCAAGATGGAAAGCATAATCAGCCCCAGCATTTT	CASSQDGKHNQPQHF